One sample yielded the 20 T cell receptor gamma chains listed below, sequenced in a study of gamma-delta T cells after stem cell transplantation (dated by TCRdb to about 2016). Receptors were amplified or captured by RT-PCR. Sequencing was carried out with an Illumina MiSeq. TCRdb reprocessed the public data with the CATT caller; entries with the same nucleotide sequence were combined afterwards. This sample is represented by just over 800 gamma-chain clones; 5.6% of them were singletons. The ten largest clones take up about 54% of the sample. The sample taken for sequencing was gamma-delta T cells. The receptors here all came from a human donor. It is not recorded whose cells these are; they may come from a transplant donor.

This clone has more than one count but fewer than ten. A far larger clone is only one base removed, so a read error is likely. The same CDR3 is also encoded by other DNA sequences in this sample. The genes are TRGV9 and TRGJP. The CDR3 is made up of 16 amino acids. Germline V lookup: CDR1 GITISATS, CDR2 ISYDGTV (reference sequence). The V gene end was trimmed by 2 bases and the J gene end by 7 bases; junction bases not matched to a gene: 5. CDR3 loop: CALWEDQELGKKIKVF. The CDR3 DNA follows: TGTGCCTTGTGGGAGGATCAGGAGTTGGGCAAAAAAATCAAGGTATTT.

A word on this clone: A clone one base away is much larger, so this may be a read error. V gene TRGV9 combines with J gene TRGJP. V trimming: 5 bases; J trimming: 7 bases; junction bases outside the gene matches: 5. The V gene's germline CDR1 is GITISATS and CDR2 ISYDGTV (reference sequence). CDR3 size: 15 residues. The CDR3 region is CALWGGELGKKIKVF. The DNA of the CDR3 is TGTGCCTTGTGGGGAGGGGAGTTGGGCAAAAAAATCAAGGTATTT.

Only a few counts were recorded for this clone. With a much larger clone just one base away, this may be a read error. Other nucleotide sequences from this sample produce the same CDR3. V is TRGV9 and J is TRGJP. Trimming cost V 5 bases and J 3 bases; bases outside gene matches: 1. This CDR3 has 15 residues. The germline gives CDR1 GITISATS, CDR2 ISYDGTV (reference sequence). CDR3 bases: TGTGCCTTGTGGGCGCAAGAGTTGGGCAAAAAAATCAAGGTATTT. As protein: CALWAQELGKKIKVF.

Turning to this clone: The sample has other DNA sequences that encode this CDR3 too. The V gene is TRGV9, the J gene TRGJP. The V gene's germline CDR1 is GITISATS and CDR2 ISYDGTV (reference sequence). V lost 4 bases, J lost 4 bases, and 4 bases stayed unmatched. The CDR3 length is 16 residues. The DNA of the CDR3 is TGTGCCTTGTGGGAACCACAAGAGTTGGGCAAAAAAATCAAGGTATTT. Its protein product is CALWEPQELGKKIKVF.

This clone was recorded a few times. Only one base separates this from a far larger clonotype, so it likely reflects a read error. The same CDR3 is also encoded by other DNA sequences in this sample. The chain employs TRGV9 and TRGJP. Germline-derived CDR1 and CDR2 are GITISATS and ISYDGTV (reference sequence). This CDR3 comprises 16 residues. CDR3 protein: CALWEEGELGKKIKVF. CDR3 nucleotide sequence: TGTGCCTTGTGGGAAGAAGGAGAGTTGGGCAAAAAGATCAAGGTATTT.

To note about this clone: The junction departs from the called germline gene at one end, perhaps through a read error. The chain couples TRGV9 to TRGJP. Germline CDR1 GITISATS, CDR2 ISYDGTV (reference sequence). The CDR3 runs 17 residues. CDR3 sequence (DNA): TGTGCCTTGTGGGGGGTGAAGCAAGAGTTGGGCAAAAAAATCAAGGTATTT. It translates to CALWGVKQELGKKIKVF.

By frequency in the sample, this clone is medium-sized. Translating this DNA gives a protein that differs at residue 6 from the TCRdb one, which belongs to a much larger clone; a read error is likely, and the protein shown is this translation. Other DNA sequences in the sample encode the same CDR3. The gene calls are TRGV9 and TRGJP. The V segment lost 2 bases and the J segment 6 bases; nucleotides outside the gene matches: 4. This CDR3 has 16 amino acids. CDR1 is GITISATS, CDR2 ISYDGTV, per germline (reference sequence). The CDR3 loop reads CALWEGGELGKKIKVF. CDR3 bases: TGTGCCTTGTGGGAGGGGGGAGAGTTGGGCAAAAAAATCAAGGTATTT.

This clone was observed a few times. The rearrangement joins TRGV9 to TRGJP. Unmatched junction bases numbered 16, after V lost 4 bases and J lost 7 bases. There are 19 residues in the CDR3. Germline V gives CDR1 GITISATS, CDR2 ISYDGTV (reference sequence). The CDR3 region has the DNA TGTGCCTTGTGGGAAGCCCCCCCACATGGGGAGTTGGGCAAAAAAATCAAGGTATTT. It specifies CALWEAPPHGELGKKIKVF.

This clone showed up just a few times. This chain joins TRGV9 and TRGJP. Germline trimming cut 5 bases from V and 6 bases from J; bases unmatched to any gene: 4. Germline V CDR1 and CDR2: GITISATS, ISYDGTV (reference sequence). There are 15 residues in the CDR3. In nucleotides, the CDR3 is TGTGCCTTGTGGGTTTTAGAGTTGGGCAAAAAAATCAAGGTATTT. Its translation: CALWVLELGKKIKVF.

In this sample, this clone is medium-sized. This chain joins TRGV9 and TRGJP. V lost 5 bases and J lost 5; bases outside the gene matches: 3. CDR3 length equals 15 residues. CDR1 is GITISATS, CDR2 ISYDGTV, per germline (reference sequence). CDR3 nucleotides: TGTGCCTTGTGGGCAAAAGAGTTGGGCAAAAAAATCAAGGTATTT. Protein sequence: CALWAKELGKKIKVF.

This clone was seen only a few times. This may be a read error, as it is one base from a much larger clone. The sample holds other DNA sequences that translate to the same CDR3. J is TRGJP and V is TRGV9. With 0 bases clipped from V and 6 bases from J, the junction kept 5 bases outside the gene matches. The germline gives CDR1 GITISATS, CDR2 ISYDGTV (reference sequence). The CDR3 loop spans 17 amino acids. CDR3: CALWEVQGELGKKIKVF. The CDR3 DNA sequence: TGTGCCTTGTGGGAGGTGCAAGGAGAGTTGGGCAAAAAAATCAAGGTATTT.

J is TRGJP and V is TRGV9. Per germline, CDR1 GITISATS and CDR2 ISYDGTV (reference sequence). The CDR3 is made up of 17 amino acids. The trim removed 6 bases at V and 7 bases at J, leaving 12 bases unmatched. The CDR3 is CALWHVDGELGKKIKVF. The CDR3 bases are TGTGCCTTGTGGCATGTAGACGGGGAGTTGGGCAAAAAAATCAAGGTATTT.

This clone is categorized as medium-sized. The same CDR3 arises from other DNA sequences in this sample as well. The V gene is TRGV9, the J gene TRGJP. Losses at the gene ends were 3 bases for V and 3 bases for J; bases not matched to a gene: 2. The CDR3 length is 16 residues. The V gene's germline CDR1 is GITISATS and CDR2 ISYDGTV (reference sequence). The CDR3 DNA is TGTGCCTTGTGGGAGCCGCAAGAGTTGGGCAAAAAAATCAAGGTATTT. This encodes CALWEPQELGKKIKVF.

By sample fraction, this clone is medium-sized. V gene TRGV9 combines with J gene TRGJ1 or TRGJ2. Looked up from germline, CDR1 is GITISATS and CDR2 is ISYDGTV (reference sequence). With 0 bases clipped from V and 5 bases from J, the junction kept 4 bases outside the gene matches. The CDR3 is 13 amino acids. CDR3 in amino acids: CALWEVRDYKKLF. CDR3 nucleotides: TGTGCCTTGTGGGAGGTGCGGGATTATAAGAAACTCTTT.

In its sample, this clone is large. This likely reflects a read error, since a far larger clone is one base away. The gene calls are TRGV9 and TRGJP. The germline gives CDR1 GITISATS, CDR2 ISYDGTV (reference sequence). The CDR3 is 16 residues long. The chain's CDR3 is CALWGVQELGKKIKVF. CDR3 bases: TGTGCCTTGTGGGGGGTGCAAGAGTTGGGCAAAAAAATCAAGGTATTT.

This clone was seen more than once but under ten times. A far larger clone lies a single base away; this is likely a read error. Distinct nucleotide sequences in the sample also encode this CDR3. The CDR3 sequence: CALWEVSHYKKLF. The CDR3 bases are TGCGCCTTGTGGGAGGTGTCTCATTATAAGAAACTCTTT. The gene calls are TRGV9 and TRGJ1 or TRGJ2. The CDR3 consists of 13 residues. CDR1 is GITISATS, CDR2 ISYDGTV, per germline (reference sequence).

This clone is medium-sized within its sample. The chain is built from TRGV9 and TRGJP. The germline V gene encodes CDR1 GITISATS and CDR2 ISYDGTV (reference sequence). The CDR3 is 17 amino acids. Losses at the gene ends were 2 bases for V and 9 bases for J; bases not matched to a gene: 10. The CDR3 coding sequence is TGTGCCTTGTGGGAGGCGGGTTTGGCGTTGGGCAAAAAAATCAAGGTATTT. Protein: CALWEAGLALGKKIKVF.

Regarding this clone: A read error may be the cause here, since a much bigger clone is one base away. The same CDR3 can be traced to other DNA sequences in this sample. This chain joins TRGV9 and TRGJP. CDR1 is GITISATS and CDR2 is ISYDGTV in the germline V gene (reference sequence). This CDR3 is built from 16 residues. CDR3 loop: CALWEVRELGKKIKVF. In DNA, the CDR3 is TGTGCCCTGTGGGAGGTTCGGGAGTTGGGCAAAAAAATCAAGGTATTT.

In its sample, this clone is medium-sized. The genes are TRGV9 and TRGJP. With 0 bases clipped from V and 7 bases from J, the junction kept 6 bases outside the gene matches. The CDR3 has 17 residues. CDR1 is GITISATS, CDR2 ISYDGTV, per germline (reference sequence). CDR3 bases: TGTGCCTTGTGGGAGGTGCAAGCCGAGTTGGGCAAAAAAATCAAGGTATTT. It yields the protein CALWEVQAELGKKIKVF.

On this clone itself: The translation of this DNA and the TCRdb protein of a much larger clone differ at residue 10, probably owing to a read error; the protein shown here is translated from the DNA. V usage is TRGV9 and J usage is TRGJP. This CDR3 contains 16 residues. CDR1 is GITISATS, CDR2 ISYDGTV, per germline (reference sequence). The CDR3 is CALWESQELDKKIKVF. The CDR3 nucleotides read TGTGCCTTGTGGGAGTCCCAAGAGTTGGACAAAAAAATCAAGGTATTT.